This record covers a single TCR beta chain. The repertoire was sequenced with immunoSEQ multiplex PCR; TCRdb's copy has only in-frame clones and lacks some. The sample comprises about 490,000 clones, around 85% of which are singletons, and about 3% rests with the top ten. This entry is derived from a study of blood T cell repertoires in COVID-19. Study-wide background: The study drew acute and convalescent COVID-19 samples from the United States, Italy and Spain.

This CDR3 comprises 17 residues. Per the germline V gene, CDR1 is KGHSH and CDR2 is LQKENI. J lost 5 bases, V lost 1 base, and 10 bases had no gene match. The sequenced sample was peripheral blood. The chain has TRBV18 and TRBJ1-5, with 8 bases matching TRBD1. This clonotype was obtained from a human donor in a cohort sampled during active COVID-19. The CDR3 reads CASSPLGRQGSDQPQHF. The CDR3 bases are TGTGCCAGCTCACCACTAGGGAGACAGGGGAGCGATCAGCCCCAGCATTTT.